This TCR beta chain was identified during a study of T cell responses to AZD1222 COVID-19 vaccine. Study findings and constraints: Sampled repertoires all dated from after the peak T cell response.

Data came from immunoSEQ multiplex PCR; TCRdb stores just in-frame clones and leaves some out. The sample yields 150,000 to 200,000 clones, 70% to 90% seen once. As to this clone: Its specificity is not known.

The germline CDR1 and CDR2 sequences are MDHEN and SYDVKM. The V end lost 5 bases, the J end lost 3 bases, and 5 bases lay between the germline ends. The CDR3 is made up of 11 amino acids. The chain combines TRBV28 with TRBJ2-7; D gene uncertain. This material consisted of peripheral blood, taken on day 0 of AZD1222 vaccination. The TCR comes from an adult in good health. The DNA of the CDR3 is TGTGCCAGCAGTCAAAACTACGAGCAGTACTTC. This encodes CASSQNYEQYF.